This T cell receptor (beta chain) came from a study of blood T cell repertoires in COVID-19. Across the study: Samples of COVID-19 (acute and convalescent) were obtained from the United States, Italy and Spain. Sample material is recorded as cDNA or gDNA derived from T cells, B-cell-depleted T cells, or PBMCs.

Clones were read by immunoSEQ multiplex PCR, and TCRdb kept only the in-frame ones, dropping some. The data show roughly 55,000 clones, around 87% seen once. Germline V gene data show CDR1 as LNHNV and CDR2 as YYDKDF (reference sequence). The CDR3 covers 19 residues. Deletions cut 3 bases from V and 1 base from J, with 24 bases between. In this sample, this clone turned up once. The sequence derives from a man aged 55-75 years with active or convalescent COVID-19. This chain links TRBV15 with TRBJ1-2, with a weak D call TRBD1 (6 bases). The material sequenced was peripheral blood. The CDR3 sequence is CATSSEPGRSGTLNYGYTF. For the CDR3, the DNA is TGTGCCACCAGCAGCGAACCGGGACGGTCGGGGACACTTAACTATGGCTACACCTTC.